This is a list of T cell receptor beta chains from one sample in a study of post-analysis software for immune sequencing data. MiXCR was run by TCRdb on the PCR reads, yielding one entry per CDR3 protein. The sample contains fewer than 600,000 distinct CDR3 sequences, 45% of which appear only once. The material sequenced was blood. Source of these receptors: a girl aged 5-17 years with multiple sclerosis. CDR3s include the opening cysteine and the closing phenylalanine or tryptophan. Fields, in order: D gene, V gene, clone size, J gene, CDR3 protein, CDR3 DNA. A D gene is named only where the DNA matches it firmly. Expanded clones get a size class; other rows say once, few or many, or leave the size out.

>TRBD1|TRBV29-1|.|TRBJ2-7
CSVTGQGSYEQYF
TGCAGCGTTACCGGACAGGGGTCCTACGAGCAGTACTTC
>TRBD1|TRBV30|few|TRBJ2-3
CGLGSTGGLTDTQYF
TGTGGATTGGGATCGACAGGGGGCTTGACAGATACGCAGTATTTT
>.|TRBV25-1|.|TRBJ2-7
CAGSEAREQYF
TGTGCCGGCAGTGAAGCACGCGAGCAGTACTTC
>TRBD1|TRBV6-5|.|TRBJ2-3
CTSSYAGTGPEDTQYF
TGTACCAGCAGTTACGCCGGGACAGGGCCGGAGGATACGCAGTATTTT
>.|TRBV20-1|.|TRBJ2-5
CSAPQSARQETQYF
TGCAGTGCTCCCCAATCGGCTCGTCAAGAGACCCAGTACTTC
>.|TRBV25-1|.|TRBJ2-5
CASSDTAETQYF
TGTGCCAGCAGTGATACAGCAGAGACCCAGTACTTC
>TRBD1|TRBV28|few|TRBJ2-5
CASSRTGSETQYF
TGTGCCAGCAGCCGGACAGGGTCGGAGACCCAGTACTTC
>.|TRBV10-3|few|TRBJ2-7
CAISRDEYEQYF
TGTGCCATCAGCAGGGACGAGTACGAGCAGTACTTC
>TRBD1|TRBV20-1|few|TRBJ2-5
CSADGTDQETQYF
TGCAGTGCCGACGGGACAGACCAAGAGACCCAGTACTTC
>TRBD2|TRBV5-6|.|TRBJ2-2
CASSLGLLGTSGRANTGELFF
TGTGCCAGCAGCTTGGGCCTCCTCGGGACTAGCGGGAGGGCGAACACCGGGGAGCTGTTTTTT
>.|TRBV4-3|medium-sized|TRBJ2-2
CASSRQGTGELFF
TGCGCCAGCAGCCGTCAGGGCACCGGGGAGCTGTTTTTT
>.|TRBV6-5|.|TRBJ2-7
CASSYPDVAVDLEQYF
TGTGCCAGCAGTTACCCTGATGTAGCGGTGGATCTCGAGCAGTACTTC
>TRBD2|TRBV4-2|few|TRBJ2-3
CASSSRLAGVGDTQYF
TGTGCCAGCAGCTCCCGACTAGCGGGAGTGGGAGATACGCAGTATTTT
>.|TRBV7-3|.|TRBJ2-1
CASSYGQSSYNEQFF
TGTGCCAGCAGCTACGGACAGAGCTCCTACAATGAGCAGTTCTTC
>.|TRBV11-2|.|TRBJ1-1
CASSLAGTSNTEAFF
TGTGCCAGCAGCTTAGCCGGGACATCGAACACTGAAGCTTTCTTT